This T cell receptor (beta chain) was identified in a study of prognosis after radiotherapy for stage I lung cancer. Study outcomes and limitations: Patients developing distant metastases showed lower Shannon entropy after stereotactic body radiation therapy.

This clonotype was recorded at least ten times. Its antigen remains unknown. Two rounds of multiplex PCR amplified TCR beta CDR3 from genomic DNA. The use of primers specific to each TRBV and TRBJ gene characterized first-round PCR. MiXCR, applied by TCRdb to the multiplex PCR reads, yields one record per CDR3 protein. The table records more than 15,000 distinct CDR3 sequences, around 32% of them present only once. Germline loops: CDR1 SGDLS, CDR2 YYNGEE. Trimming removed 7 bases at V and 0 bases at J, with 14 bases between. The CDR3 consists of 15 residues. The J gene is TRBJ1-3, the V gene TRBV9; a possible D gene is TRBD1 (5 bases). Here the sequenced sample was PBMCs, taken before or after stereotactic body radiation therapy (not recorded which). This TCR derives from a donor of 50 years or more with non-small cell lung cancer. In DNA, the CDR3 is TGTGCCAGCGCGGGACGAAGGAGCTCTGGAAACACCATATATTTT. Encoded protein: CASAGRRSSGNTIYF. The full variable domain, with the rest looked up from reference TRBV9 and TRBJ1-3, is DSGVTQTPKHLITATGQRVTLRCSPRSGDLSVYWYQQSLDQGLQFLIQYYNGEERAKGNILERFSAQQFPDLHSELNLSSLELGDSALYFCASAGRRSSGNTIYFGEGSWLTVV.